This TCR beta chain was captured in a study of CD8 T cells in ankylosing spondylitis. TCR beta libraries were made by quantitative 5'-RACE with molecular barcodes. Via MiXCR, TCRdb re-called the 5' RACE reads, giving one row per CDR3 protein. The sample holds a few hundred thousand distinct CDR3 sequences; 20% to 25% are singletons and the top ten take 15% to 20%. Study results and caveats: Typical of ankylosing spondylitis blood, it appeared, was a TCR beta motif of eight highly homologous variants. A number of the motif variants had already been described in reactive arthritis synovial fluid and blood.

This clonotype turned up a few times. The antigen is not known. This TCR came from a male donor with ankylosing spondylitis. The sequenced sample was blood, either unsorted or a sorted T cell fraction (not recorded which).

In DNA, the CDR3 is TGTGCCACCAGCAGAGTCCAGGGCACCGGGGAGCTGTTTTTT. It specifies CATSRVQGTGELFF. The chain joins TRBV15 to TRBJ2-2, with D perhaps TRBD1 (5 bases). Trimming shortened V by 1 base and J by 4 bases, and 7 bases separated the two germline ends. CDR1 and CDR2 from the germline V gene are LNHNV and YYDKDF (reference sequence). This CDR3 spans 14 amino acids.